One sample yielded the 10 T cell receptor beta chains listed below, sequenced in a study of blood T cells in healthy people across ages. Sample-barcoded 5' priming and a J-beta primer mix drove a second PCR of about 6 to 12 cycles. Each CDR3 protein is one row after TCRdb ran MiXCR on the 5' RACE reads. The repertoire holds some 1.4 million distinct CDR3 sequences, 42% seen once, with 7.9% in the top ten. Sequenced input: blood. These TCRs come from a woman younger than 30 in good health.

This clonotype has a handful of counts. CDR3: CASSPYRATSGTSSYNEQFF. CDR3 nucleotide sequence: TGTGCCAGCAGCCCGTACAGGGCGACTAGCGGAACGAGCTCCTACAATGAGCAGTTCTTC. The chain combines TRBV4-2 with TRBJ2-1, with TRBD2 matching over 9 bases. This CDR3 spans 20 amino acids. Germline V gives CDR1 LGHNA, CDR2 YNFKEQ. Unmatched junction bases numbered 16, after V lost 4 bases and J lost 0 bases.

A few counts support this clonotype. The genes are TRBV10-3 and TRBJ1-4, with 10 bases matching TRBD1. The V and J ends lost 2 bases and 7 bases, in that order; junction bases with no gene match: 4. Germline values: CDR1 ENHRY, CDR2 SYGVKD. The CDR3 consists of 15 residues. CDR3 sequence (DNA): TGTGCCATCAGTGAGCCGGGGACAGGGGTTGAAAAACTGTTTTTT. It is translated as CAISEPGTGVEKLFF.

This chain joins TRBV6-1 and TRBJ2-7, with TRBD1 matching 7 bases. The CDR3 is 15 residues long. The V segment lost 0 bases and the J segment 2 bases; nucleotides outside the gene matches: 4. Germline loops: CDR1 MNHNS, CDR2 SASEGT. In DNA form, the CDR3 reads TGTGCCAGCAGTGAAGCAGGGGGCTCGGCCTACGAGCAGTACTTC. Translating gives CASSEAGGSAYEQYF.

This chain connects TRBV5-1 to TRBJ2-2; 7 positions agree with TRBD1. Germline V gene lookup returns CDR1 SGHRS and CDR2 YFSETQ. J gave up 3 bases and V 6 bases, and 2 bases lay outside the gene matches. The CDR3 is 13 amino acids. The CDR3 here is CASNRGDTGELFF. For the CDR3, the DNA is TGCGCCAGCAACAGGGGTGACACCGGGGAGCTGTTTTTT.

This clonotype showed up many times. This chain uses TRBV12-3 or TRBV12-4 with TRBJ2-6, with no clear D. The length of the CDR3 is 13 residues. Trimming removed 8 bases from V and 0 bases from J, with 5 bases in between. This chain's CDR3 is CASLHSGANVLTF. The CDR3 nucleotides are TGTGCCAGCCTCCACTCTGGGGCCAACGTCCTGACTTTC.

V is TRBV20-1 and J is TRBJ2-1; D is ambiguous. Germline V lookup: CDR1 DFQATT, CDR2 SNEGSKA (reference sequence). V lost 1 base, J lost 0 bases, and 7 bases lay in between. The CDR3 is 14 residues long. CDR3 protein: CSARGPSSYNEQFF. The CDR3 nucleotides are TGCAGTGCTAGAGGCCCTAGCTCCTACAATGAGCAGTTCTTC.

V usage is TRBV5-1 and J usage is TRBJ2-1; D might be TRBD2 (6 bases). Germline V gene sequence: CDR1 SGHRS, CDR2 YFSETQ. This CDR3 spans 15 amino acids. With 8 bases removed from V and 2 bases from J, the gap between germline ends came to 17 bases. CDR3 amino acids: CAREEAGRTYNEQFF. As DNA, the CDR3 is TGCGCCAGGGAAGAAGCGGGCAGAACCTACAATGAGCAGTTCTTC.

The CDR3 bases are TGCGCCAGCAGCGAGAAGGGGACCTACGAGCAGTACTTC. It encodes CASSEKGTYEQYF. The rearrangement uses TRBV5-1 and TRBJ2-7; tentatively, D is TRBD1 (5 bases). This CDR3 spans 13 amino acids. Germline lookup yields CDR1 SGHRS and CDR2 YFSETQ. The V and J ends lost 4 bases and 2 bases respectively, with 10 bases between them. The whole variable domain, filled in from reference TRBV5-1 and TRBJ2-7, reads KAGVTQTPRYLIKTRGQQVTLSCSPISGHRSVSWYQQTPGQGLQFLFEYFSETQRNKGNFPGRFSGRQFSNSRSEMNVSTLELGDSALYLCASSEKGTYEQYFGPGTRLTVT.

This rearrangement joins TRBV3-1 to TRBJ2-7, with D perhaps TRBD1 (8 bases). The V and J ends lost 5 bases and 1 base respectively, with 18 bases between them. The CDR3 is made up of 16 amino acids. Germline assignment: CDR1 LGHDT and CDR2 YNNKEL (reference sequence). The chain's CDR3 is CASSYGQGGGSYEQYF. The CDR3 DNA sequence: TGTGCCAGCAGCTACGGACAGGGCGGGGGATCCTACGAGCAGTACTTC.

This clonotype was picked up a small number of times. CDR3 sequence: CASSQEGPTNEKLFF. As DNA, the CDR3 is TGCGCCAGCAGCCAAGAGGGTCCAACTAATGAAAAACTGTTTTTT. The chain carries TRBV4-1 and TRBJ1-4; no clear D. CDR1 is MGHRA and CDR2 is YSYEKL in the germline V gene. V was pared by 0 bases and J by 0 bases, with 5 bases between. The CDR3 contains 15 residues.